These 15 T cell receptor beta chains were all obtained from the same sample, sequenced in a study of T-cell memory formation after mild COVID-19 (dated by TCRdb to the early 2020s). The library was produced with 5' RACE. Sequencer: Illumina NovaSeq 6000. The raw public data were reprocessed by TCRdb itself: fastp quality trimming at Q25, MiXCR clonotype calling, in-frame beta chains only. One record per CDR3 amino acid sequence lists the most common genes and DNA. The sample data list 350,000 or so distinct CDR3 sequences, and 10% to 15% of these were observed just once. The ten largest clonotypes hold about 21% of the sample. The sequenced sample consisted of PBMCs or a T cell subset sorted from them (not recorded which). These receptors originate from a man aged 18 to 35 who had mild COVID-19 (a few samples of this study predate the infection). The sample titles of this study are shuffled in the database, so cell type and time point are left out; the donor was told from shared clones.

This clonotype was counted between two and nine times. This chain joins TRBV4-3 and TRBJ1-3; weak D call: TRBD1 (5 bases). Trimming cost V 4 bases and J 0 bases, with 10 bases left between them. The CDR3 is 15 residues long. Looked up from germline, CDR1 is LGHNA and CDR2 is YSLEER. In DNA, the CDR3 is TGCGCCAGCAGCCGAGGACACCTCTCTGGAAACACCATATATTTT. Translation gives CASSRGHLSGNTIYF.

The chain joins TRBV7-9 to TRBJ1-4; TRBD1 aligns across 8 bases. This CDR3 region has 15 residues. The V gene end was trimmed by 3 bases and the J gene end by 8 bases; junction bases not matched to a gene: 8. The germline V gene has CDR1 SEHNR and CDR2 FQNEAQ (reference sequence). The CDR3 nucleotides read TGTGCCAGCAGCTTTTCAACAGGGGGAGGAGAAAAACTGTTTTTT. Translating gives CASSFSTGGGEKLFF. Full variable domain (remainder filled in from reference TRBV7-9 and TRBJ1-4): DTGVSQNPRHKITKRGQNVTFRCDPISEHNRLYWYRQTLGQGPEFLTYFQNEAQLEKSRLLSDRFSAERPKGSFSTLEIQRTEQGDSAMYLCASSFSTGGGEKLFFGSGTQLSVL.

This clonotype was recorded a few times. This chain joins TRBV7-9 and TRBJ1-4, with 8 bases matching TRBD1. Looked up from germline, CDR1 is SEHNR and CDR2 is FQNEAQ (reference sequence). The CDR3 runs 16 residues. V lost 0 bases to trimming and J lost 8 bases; unmatched junction nucleotides: 8. The CDR3 here is CASSLAQGALGEKLFF. In DNA, the CDR3 is TGTGCCAGCAGCTTAGCCCAGGGGGCCTTAGGAGAAAAACTGTTTTTT.

The chain has TRBV29-1 and TRBJ2-5, with TRBD1 as a possible D gene (6 bases). The CDR3 loop spans 12 amino acids. V lost 7 bases and J 0 bases, leaving 9 bases between the germline ends. Germline V gene lookup returns CDR1 SQVTM and CDR2 ANQGSEA. DNA for the CDR3: TGCAGCGGTAGGACAGACCAAGAGACCCAGTACTTC. It translates to CSGRTDQETQYF.

J is TRBJ2-7 and V is TRBV7-2; TRBD2 matches 8 bases. Germline CDR1 reads SGHTA; CDR2 reads FQGNSA. The trim removed 3 bases at V and 3 bases at J, leaving 7 bases unmatched. The CDR3 is 15 residues long. The CDR3 loop reads CASSLVLAGYYEQYF. The CDR3 nucleotides read TGTGCCAGCAGCTTGGTTTTAGCGGGGTACTACGAGCAGTACTTC.

This clonotype has just a few counts. In DNA form, the CDR3 reads TGTGCCAGCACCGTGGCTATGGGACAGGGGTTTTGGAACACTGAAGCTTTCTTT. This translates into CASTVAMGQGFWNTEAFF. This chain uses TRBV6-1 with TRBJ1-1, with 10 bases identical to TRBD1. The length of the CDR3 is 18 residues. Looked up from germline, CDR1 is MNHNS and CDR2 is SASEGT. V trimming: 7 bases; J trimming: 1 base; junction bases outside the gene matches: 15.

This clonotype was recorded many times. The chain combines TRBV11-2 with TRBJ2-3, with D perhaps TRBD2 (5 bases). From germline, CDR1 is SGHAT and CDR2 FQNNGV. The CDR3 totals 15 residues. Deletions cut 2 bases from V and 1 base from J, with 10 bases between. The CDR3 loop is CASSLILAGTDTQYF. The CDR3 coding sequence is TGTGCCAGCAGCTTAATCCTAGCAGGCACAGATACGCAGTATTTT.

The chain carries TRBV11-3 and TRBJ2-1, with TRBD1 matching over 7 bases. The CDR3 has 14 amino acids. Losses at the gene ends were 6 bases for V and 6 bases for J; bases not matched to a gene: 8. Per germline, CDR1 SGHNT and CDR2 YENEEA. The CDR3 DNA reads TGTGCCAGCAGTTTGACAGGGAGCTCCAATGAGCAGTTCTTC. Protein: CASSLTGSSNEQFF.

This clonotype has a handful of counts. The V gene is TRBV12-3 or TRBV12-4, the J gene TRBJ2-3; possible D gene TRBD2, 6 bases. V lost 7 bases and J 2 bases, leaving 16 bases between the germline ends. CDR3 length: 15 amino acids. This CDR3 reads CASKGHGGYTDTQYF. The CDR3, as DNA: TGTGCCAGCAAAGGCCACGGGGGATACACAGATACGCAGTATTTT.

The chain couples TRBV5-1 to TRBJ2-5; D possibly corresponds to TRBD1 (5 bases). The germline V gene encodes CDR1 SGHRS and CDR2 YFSETQ. V was pared by 0 bases and J by 1 base, with 10 bases between. CDR3 length: 15 amino acids. The CDR3 DNA reads as TGCGCCAGCAGCTTGGCGAAACAGGTCCAAGAGACCCAGTACTTC. This translates into CASSLAKQVQETQYF.

This clonotype occurred a few times. J is TRBJ2-3 and V is TRBV7-3; 7 bases line up with TRBD1. The CDR3 sequence is 15 residues long. V was pared by 4 bases and J by 1 base, with 5 bases of the junction left unmatched. Per the germline V gene, CDR1 is SGHTA and CDR2 is FQGTGA. The CDR3 loop is CASSSTGVGTDTQYF. The CDR3 bases are TGTGCCAGCAGCTCCACAGGGGTGGGCACAGATACGCAGTATTTT.

This clonotype was counted a few times. The chain uses TRBV7-6 and TRBJ1-5; TRBD1 is a possible D gene (6 bases). CDR3 size: 14 residues. From germline, CDR1 is SGHVS and CDR2 FNYEAQ. Trimming shortened V by 5 bases and J by 8 bases, and 16 bases separated the two germline ends. CDR3: CASSPGGGSEPQHF. CDR3 DNA: TGTGCCAGCAGCCCGGGGGGGGGCAGTGAGCCCCAGCATTTT.

This rearrangement joins TRBV12-3 or TRBV12-4 to TRBJ1-6; D is unresolved. CDR3 length: 13 residues. The V end was cut by 6 bases, the J end by 9 bases, with 12 bases between. The CDR3 DNA reads TGTGCCAGCAGGGGGATTGGCGGTTCACCCCTCCACTTT. Residues: CASRGIGGSPLHF.

The V and J genes are TRBV5-1 and TRBJ2-3, with 7 bases fitting TRBD1. Looked up from germline, CDR1 is SGHRS and CDR2 is YFSETQ. Germline trimming cut 4 bases from V and 3 bases from J; bases unmatched to any gene: 5. This CDR3 spans 14 amino acids. The CDR3 coding sequence is TGCGCCAGCAGCCGGGACAGCTTAACAGATACGCAGTATTTT. This sequence encodes CASSRDSLTDTQYF.

The genes are TRBV19 and TRBJ2-4, with D hard to call. The germline V gene encodes CDR1 LNHDA and CDR2 SQIVND (reference sequence). This CDR3 is built from 15 residues. V dropped 5 bases and J dropped 6 bases, with 17 bases sitting between them. The CDR3 DNA reads as TGTGCCAGTAGTCCAGGCGGACCTATGAGAAACATTCAGTACTTC. It translates to CASSPGGPMRNIQYF.